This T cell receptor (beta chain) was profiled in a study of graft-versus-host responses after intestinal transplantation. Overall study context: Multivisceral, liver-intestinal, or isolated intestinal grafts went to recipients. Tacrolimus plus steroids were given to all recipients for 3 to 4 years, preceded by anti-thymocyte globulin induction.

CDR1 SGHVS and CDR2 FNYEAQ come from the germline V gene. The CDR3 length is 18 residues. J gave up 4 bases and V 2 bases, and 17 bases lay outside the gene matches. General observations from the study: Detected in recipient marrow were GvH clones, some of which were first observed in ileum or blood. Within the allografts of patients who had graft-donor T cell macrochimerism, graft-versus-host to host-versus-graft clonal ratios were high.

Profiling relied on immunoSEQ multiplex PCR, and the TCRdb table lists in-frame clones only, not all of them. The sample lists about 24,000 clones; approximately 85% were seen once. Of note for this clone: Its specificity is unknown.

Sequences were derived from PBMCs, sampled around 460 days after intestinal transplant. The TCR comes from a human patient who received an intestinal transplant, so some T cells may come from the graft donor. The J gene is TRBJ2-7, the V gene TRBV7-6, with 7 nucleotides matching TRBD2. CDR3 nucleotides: TGTGCCAGCAGCTTAACGGGAGGATTCGGCCAGAAATATTACGAGCAGTACTTC. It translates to CASSLTGGFGQKYYEQYF. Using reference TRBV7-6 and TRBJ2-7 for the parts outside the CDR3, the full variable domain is GAGVSQSPRYKVTKRGQDVALRCDPISGHVSLYWYRQALGQGPEFLTYFNYEAQQDKSGLPNDRFSAERPEGSISTLTIQRTEQRDSAMYRCASSLTGGFGQKYYEQYFGPGTRLTVT.